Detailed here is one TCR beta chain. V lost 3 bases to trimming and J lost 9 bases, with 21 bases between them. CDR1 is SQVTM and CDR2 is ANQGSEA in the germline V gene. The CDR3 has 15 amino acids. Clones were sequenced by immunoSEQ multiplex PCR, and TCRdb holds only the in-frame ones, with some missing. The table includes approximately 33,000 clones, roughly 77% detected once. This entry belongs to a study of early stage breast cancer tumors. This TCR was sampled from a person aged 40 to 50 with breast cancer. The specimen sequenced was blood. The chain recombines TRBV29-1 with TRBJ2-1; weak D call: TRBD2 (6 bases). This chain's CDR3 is CSVEGGSVGRGEQFF. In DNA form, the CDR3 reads TGCAGCGTTGAGGGGGGTTCCGTGGGACGGGGTGAGCAGTTCTTC.